This is a list of T cell receptor beta chains from one sample in a study of blood T cell repertoires in COVID-19. Profiled with immunoSEQ multiplex PCR; TCRdb holds only in-frame clones, not every one. The repertoire holds hundreds of thousands of clones, roughly 90% seen once, with around 6.9% in the top ten. The source material was peripheral blood. These receptors originate from a man in his fifties or sixties who had recovered from COVID-19. Each CDR3 is given with its conserved first and last residue. The D gene is left open where the match is weak. Clone sizes are given selectively: once, few, many, or a class where the clone is expanded.

v_gene	d_gene	abundance	j_gene	CDR3nt	CDR3aa
TRBV28	TRBD1	NA	TRBJ1-2	TGTGCCAGCAGACTCGGACAGGGTATAGACTATGGCTACACCTTC	CASRLGQGIDYGYTF
TRBV18	NA	NA	TRBJ1-2	TGTGCCAGCTCACCGGGCAGGGCCTATGGCTACACCTTC	CASSPGRAYGYTF
TRBV23-1	TRBD1	NA	TRBJ1-2	TGCGCCAGCAGTCAATCCCCGGGACAGAAGAACTATGGCTACACCTTC	CASSQSPGQKNYGYTF
TRBV29-1	TRBD1	NA	TRBJ1-4	TGCAGCGTCCAAGGGGGACAGGGAGGGACTAATGAAAAACTGTTTTTT	CSVQGGQGGTNEKLFF
TRBV19	TRBD2	NA	TRBJ2-1	TGTGCCAGTAGTATTCTAGCGGGAGGGCCGAGGGAGCAGTTCTTC	CASSILAGGPREQFF
TRBV20-1	NA	NA	TRBJ2-2	TGCAGTGCCAAAGGGGACGGGGAGCTGTTTTTT	CSAKGDGELFF
TRBV9	TRBD1	NA	TRBJ1-2	TGTGCCAGCAGCTTCGGGACAGACTATGGCTACACCTTC	CASSFGTDYGYTF
TRBV12-3/TRBV12-4	NA	NA	TRBJ1-2	TGTGCCAGCAGCCATGACACCTATGGCTACACCTTC	CASSHDTYGYTF
TRBV7-9	TRBD1	NA	TRBJ1-5	TGTGCCAGCAGCAGACAGGGGAATCAGCCCCAGCATTTT	CASSRQGNQPQHF
TRBV5-4	NA	NA	TRBJ2-3	TGTGCCAGCAGCTTGGGGGGGGTCTGGGATACGCAGTATTTT	CASSLGGVWDTQYF
TRBV4-2	NA	NA	TRBJ2-5	TGTGCCAGCAGCCAAGAATACAGGATTCAAGAGACCCAGTACTTC	CASSQEYRIQETQYF
TRBV19	TRBD1	NA	TRBJ1-2	TGTGCCAGTAGTATTCCCCTCCGAGGGACAGCCCTATTCTATGGCTACACCTTC	CASSIPLRGTALFYGYTF
TRBV6-5	TRBD1	once	TRBJ1-6	TGTGCCAGCAGTTACTCGGGACAGGGGCTTCCCCTCCACTTT	CASSYSGQGLPLHF
TRBV5-4	TRBD1	NA	TRBJ2-2	TGTGCCAGCAGCCCGGACAGGGGTTTGGTCGGGGAGCTGTTTTTT	CASSPDRGLVGELFF
TRBV25-1	TRBD2	NA	TRBJ2-1	TGTGCCAGCTCTGCGGCGGGGGGCACCTACAATGAGCAGTTCTTC	CASSAAGGTYNEQFF
TRBV3-1/TRBV3-2	TRBD1	NA	TRBJ1-4	TGTGCCAGCAGCCAAGATGGGACAGGGTTAAAACTGTTTTTT	CASSQDGTGLKLFF
TRBV19	TRBD2	NA	TRBJ2-5	TGTGCCAGTAGTTTCGGGGGGGGAAACCAAGAGACCCAGTACTTC	CASSFGGGNQETQYF
TRBV10-3	NA	NA	TRBJ1-6	TGTGCCATCAGTGGTACAGGGAGGGACTTGTCCCTCCACTTT	CAISGTGRDLSLHF
TRBV4-2	TRBD2	NA	TRBJ2-7	TGTGCCAGCAGCCAAACTAGCGGGGATGGATACGAGCAGTACTTC	CASSQTSGDGYEQYF
TRBV7-2	TRBD1	NA	TRBJ1-6	TGTGCCAGCAGCCCGGGACAGGGATCGACTTCACCCCTCCACTTT	CASSPGQGSTSPLHF
TRBV24-1	TRBD2	NA	TRBJ2-2	TGTGCCACCAGTGATCCTACTAGCGGGGGAGTTACCGGGGAGCTGTTTTTT	CATSDPTSGGVTGELFF
TRBV4-2	NA	few	TRBJ1-2	TGTGCCAGCAGCCCGACCGGGGGTTACTATGGCTACACCTTC	CASSPTGGYYGYTF
TRBV7-2	NA	NA	TRBJ1-1	TGTGCCAGCAGCACAGGCTCAGGGAACACTGAAGCTTTCTTT	CASSTGSGNTEAFF
TRBV7-2	NA	NA	TRBJ2-4	TGTGCCAGCAGCTTAAATTCGAGGAGGGCCGAAAACATTCAGTACTTC	CASSLNSRRAENIQYF
TRBV5-5	TRBD1	NA	TRBJ2-1	TGTGCCAGCACCCTATGGACAGGCTACAATGAGCAGTTCTTC	CASTLWTGYNEQFF
TRBV7-2	TRBD1	NA	TRBJ1-4	TGTGCCAGCAGCTTAAGGGACAGGGAGGGTGAAAAACTGTTTTTT	CASSLRDREGEKLFF
TRBV7-6	TRBD1	NA	TRBJ2-7	TGTGCCAGCAGCTCAATTGGACAGGGTTGGTCCTACGAGCAGTACTTC	CASSSIGQGWSYEQYF
TRBV5-4	NA	NA	TRBJ2-7	TGTGCTGCCAGCAGAGGAGGAGGCCCTGGCTCCTACGAGCAGTACTTC	CAASRGGGPGSYEQYF
TRBV7-2	NA	NA	TRBJ2-7	TGTGCCAGCAGCGCGCGGACTGGACTGAGCTCCTACGAGCAGTACTTC	CASSARTGLSSYEQYF
TRBV18	TRBD1	NA	TRBJ1-5	TGTGCCAGCTTCCCTACAGGGGGCAGCAATCAGCCCCAGCATTTT	CASFPTGGSNQPQHF
TRBV5-1	TRBD2	NA	TRBJ2-7	TGCGCCAGCAGCCCAAGACTAGCCGGCCCCTACGAGCAGTACTTC	CASSPRLAGPYEQYF
TRBV18	NA	once	TRBJ1-5	TGTGCCAGCTCACCAAACAGAAATAGCAATCAGCCCCAGCATTTT	CASSPNRNSNQPQHF
TRBV18	NA	NA	TRBJ1-2	TGTGCCAGCTCCCGCCGGGGTCCCGAAGAGGGCTACACCTTC	CASSRRGPEEGYTF
TRBV13	NA	NA	TRBJ2-7	TGTGCCAGCAGCGCTCCCCCCTTCGGCGAGCAGTACTTC	CASSAPPFGEQYF
TRBV6-5	NA	once	TRBJ1-6	TGTGCCAGCAGAACAGGGTTCGGTAATTCACCCCTCCACTTT	CASRTGFGNSPLHF
TRBV19	TRBD2	NA	TRBJ2-3	TGTGCCAGTAGGGTACGGGGGGTCAGCACAGATACGCAGTATTTT	CASRVRGVSTDTQYF
TRBV7-3	NA	once	TRBJ2-5	TGTGCCAGCAGCTTGTCCTCACAAAGTGGGACCCAGTACTTC	CASSLSSQSGTQYF
TRBV5-1	TRBD1	once	TRBJ2-5	TGCGCCAGCAGCCTCGGAGCCGGGACAGGGGGCGGAGAGACCCAGTACTTC	CASSLGAGTGGGETQYF
TRBV5-6	NA	once	TRBJ1-6	TGTGCCAGCAGCTTGGGTCGGGTTAATTCACCCCTCCACTTT	CASSLGRVNSPLHF
TRBV6-6	TRBD1	NA	TRBJ2-3	TGTGCCAGCAGTTGGGGACAGGGGGCAAATACGCAGTATTTT	CASSWGQGANTQYF
TRBV5-1	NA	few	TRBJ1-6	TGCGCCAGCAGCTTGGCCATGGACAGACCGAATTCACCCCTCCACTTT	CASSLAMDRPNSPLHF
TRBV5-4	TRBD1	few	TRBJ1-1	TGTGCCAGCGAAAACAGGGGGCGGACTGAAGCTTTCTTT	CASENRGRTEAFF
TRBV11-3	NA	NA	TRBJ2-7	TGTGCCAGCAGCCTAGGACAGTCCTACGAGCAGTACTTC	CASSLGQSYEQYF
TRBV28	TRBD2	NA	TRBJ2-7	TGTGCCAGCAGTTTAGCGGCGAGCGGGAACGAGCAGTACTTC	CASSLAASGNEQYF
TRBV2	NA	NA	TRBJ2-2	TGTGCCAGCAATCCGGGACAACCCGCCGGGGAGCTGTTTTTT	CASNPGQPAGELFF
TRBV11-2	NA	NA	TRBJ1-1	TGTGCCAGCAGCCCCCAACTCGGTAGGAGAACTGAAGCTTTCTTT	CASSPQLGRRTEAFF
TRBV7-3	NA	NA	TRBJ2-6	TGTGCCAGCAGCTTACAGGGGCTTACTGGGGCCAACGTCCTGACTTTC	CASSLQGLTGANVLTF
TRBV11-3	NA	NA	TRBJ2-3	TGTGCCAGCAGCGAATCGACTAGCCCCCGAGGGGGAGATACGCAGTATTTT	CASSESTSPRGGDTQYF
TRBV18	TRBD1	NA	TRBJ2-4	TGTGCCAGCTCATCGGACAGGGTAGACAAAAACATTCAGTACTTC	CASSSDRVDKNIQYF
TRBV23-1	NA	NA	TRBJ1-6	TGCGCCAGCAGTCTGAACGGCCGGGGAAACTATAATTCACCCCTCCACTTT	CASSLNGRGNYNSPLHF
TRBV6-2/TRBV6-3	NA	NA	TRBJ2-1	TGTGCCAGCAGCCTAGGTAGGGGGGCCCGGGGGGATGAGCAGTTCTTC	CASSLGRGARGDEQFF
TRBV21-1	NA	NA	TRBJ1-1	TGTGCCAGCAACGGGACAGAAGTTTTGAACACTGAAGCTTTCTTT	CASNGTEVLNTEAFF
TRBV5-6	NA	NA	TRBJ1-4	TGTGCCAGCAGCTTGGATTATAGTGAAAAACTGTTTTTT	CASSLDYSEKLFF
TRBV27	TRBD2	NA	TRBJ2-3	TGTGCCAGCAGTATTGGGGGGGGCACAGATACGCAGTATTTT	CASSIGGGTDTQYF